The source of this T cell receptor (beta chain) is a study of cytomegalovirus exposure and HLA in healthy donors. Study-wide background: Within an early data release were roughly 83 million unique TCRs drawn from HLA-typed donors. General study findings and limits: A few V segments could not be told apart, such as TRBV6-2 and TRBV6-3, and were left out. Across donors, sequencing depth was assumed by presence/absence analyses to be roughly uniform.

This PCR relied on a set of 60 Vbeta primers and 13 Jbeta primers. Profiled with immunoSEQ multiplex PCR; TCRdb holds only in-frame clones, not every one. The table includes 100,000 or so clones, about 81% detected once. As for this clone: As yet, its antigen is unknown.

V lost 3 bases to trimming and J lost 4 bases, with 12 bases between them. The CDR3 is 14 residues long. Per the germline V gene, CDR1 is LGHNT and CDR2 is FRNRAP. The receptor was isolated from a man younger than 35 in good health and CMV-seronegative. The source material was PBMCs. The chain combines TRBV12-5 with TRBJ1-1, with no clear D. Here the CDR3 DNA reads TGTGCTAGTGGTTTAGACTTCCGATTCACTGAAGCTTTCTTT. Translating gives CASGLDFRFTEAFF.